Listed below are T cell receptor beta chains from one sample, sequenced in a study of blood T cell repertoires in COVID-19. Using immunoSEQ multiplex PCR, the repertoire was profiled, and TCRdb retains in-frame clones only, with some absent. Counted here are 100,000 or so clones, just over 90% occurring once; the ten biggest clones make up around 2.1%. The sample comprised peripheral blood. These receptors came from a man in his forties or fifties with active COVID-19. The CDR3 runs from the conserved cysteine through the conserved F or W. D genes are given only for firm matches. Size is omitted from some rows. Given values are once, few, many or a class for expanded clones.

J gene: TRBJ2-1
V gene: TRBV3-1/TRBV3-2
D gene: TRBD1
clone size: .
CDR3 protein: CASSLVGTGRNNEQFF
CDR3 DNA: TGTGCCAGCAGCCTAGTTGGGACAGGAAGAAACAATGAGCAGTTCTTC

J gene: TRBJ1-2
V gene: TRBV18
D gene: .
clone size: .
CDR3 protein: CASSAGGNYGYTF
CDR3 DNA: TGTGCCAGCTCAGCGGGGGGAAACTATGGCTACACCTTC

J gene: TRBJ1-2
V gene: TRBV30
D gene: TRBD1
clone size: .
CDR3 protein: CAWSVGTGNYGYTF
CDR3 DNA: TGTGCCTGGAGTGTAGGGACAGGGAACTATGGCTACACCTTC

J gene: TRBJ1-4
V gene: TRBV7-8
D gene: TRBD1
clone size: .
CDR3 protein: CASSPSGQGYEKLFF
CDR3 DNA: TGTGCCAGCAGCCCCTCGGGACAGGGTTATGAAAAACTGTTTTTT

J gene: TRBJ2-3
V gene: TRBV5-1
D gene: TRBD1
clone size: .
CDR3 protein: CASSLQGAVSDTQYF
CDR3 DNA: TGCGCCAGCAGCTTACAGGGGGCTGTGTCAGATACGCAGTATTTT

J gene: TRBJ2-2
V gene: TRBV12-3/TRBV12-4
D gene: .
clone size: .
CDR3 protein: CASSLRGGELFF
CDR3 DNA: TGTGCCAGCAGTCTCCGGGGAGGGGAGCTGTTTTTT

J gene: TRBJ2-3
V gene: TRBV15
D gene: .
clone size: .
CDR3 protein: CATSIPLGGTDTQYF
CDR3 DNA: TGTGCCACCAGCATCCCGCTCGGGGGCACAGATACGCAGTATTTT

J gene: TRBJ1-2
V gene: TRBV2
D gene: .
clone size: .
CDR3 protein: CASSEQGNGYTF
CDR3 DNA: TGTGCCAGCAGTGAACAGGGGAATGGCTACACCTTC

J gene: TRBJ2-7
V gene: TRBV3-1/TRBV3-2
D gene: TRBD2
clone size: .
CDR3 protein: CASSQANSGGHGYEQYF
CDR3 DNA: TGTGCCAGCAGCCAAGCCAATAGCGGGGGCCATGGCTACGAGCAGTACTTC

J gene: TRBJ1-4
V gene: TRBV4-1
D gene: .
clone size: once
CDR3 protein: CASSSSGVPRATNEKLFF
CDR3 DNA: TGCGCCAGCAGCTCATCGGGGGTACCGCGGGCAACTAATGAAAAACTGTTTTTT

J gene: TRBJ2-1
V gene: TRBV10-2
D gene: .
clone size: .
CDR3 protein: CASSELSGIDEQFF
CDR3 DNA: TGCGCCAGCAGTGAACTCTCGGGGATCGATGAGCAGTTCTTC

J gene: TRBJ2-1
V gene: TRBV5-8
D gene: .
clone size: once
CDR3 protein: CASSGFRDNEQFF
CDR3 DNA: TGTGCCAGCAGCGGTTTCCGGGACAATGAGCAGTTCTTC

J gene: TRBJ1-1
V gene: TRBV18
D gene: .
clone size: .
CDR3 protein: CASSPGRDTEAFF
CDR3 DNA: TGTGCCAGCTCACCGGGCAGGGACACTGAAGCTTTCTTT

J gene: TRBJ1-5
V gene: TRBV18
D gene: TRBD1
clone size: once
CDR3 protein: CASSPSTGNQPQHF
CDR3 DNA: TGTGCCAGCTCACCATCGACAGGGAATCAGCCCCAGCATTTT